This T cell receptor beta chain is from a study of T cell responses to AZD1222 COVID-19 vaccine. Profiled with immunoSEQ multiplex PCR; TCRdb holds only in-frame clones, not every one. The data show 140,000 to 150,000 clones, approximately 88% seen once. In regard to this clone: Its antigen is as yet unknown.

The CDR3 is 15 residues long. CDR1 is SGDLS and CDR2 is YYNGEE in the germline V gene. V lost 4 bases, J lost 3 bases, and 8 bases stayed unmatched. Findings and caveats of the study: Clonal diversity may have been underestimated in mostly white British donors. Baseline antibody screening turned up just a handful of seropositive AZD1222 recipients. Spike-specific TCR breadth rose after two AZD1222 doses, and depth rose as well. Unmutated variant regions are reportedly the target of nearly half of TCRs that are spike-specific.

The origin of this receptor is an adult who received the MenACWY meningococcal vaccine as a control. The sample consisted of peripheral blood, taken 28 days after the second dose of the MenACWY control vaccine. V is TRBV9 and J is TRBJ2-7; 9 bases line up with TRBD1. The DNA of the CDR3 is TGTGCCAGCAGCCCCAGACAGGGGGAGGGCTACGAGCAGTACTTC. This gives the protein CASSPRQGEGYEQYF.